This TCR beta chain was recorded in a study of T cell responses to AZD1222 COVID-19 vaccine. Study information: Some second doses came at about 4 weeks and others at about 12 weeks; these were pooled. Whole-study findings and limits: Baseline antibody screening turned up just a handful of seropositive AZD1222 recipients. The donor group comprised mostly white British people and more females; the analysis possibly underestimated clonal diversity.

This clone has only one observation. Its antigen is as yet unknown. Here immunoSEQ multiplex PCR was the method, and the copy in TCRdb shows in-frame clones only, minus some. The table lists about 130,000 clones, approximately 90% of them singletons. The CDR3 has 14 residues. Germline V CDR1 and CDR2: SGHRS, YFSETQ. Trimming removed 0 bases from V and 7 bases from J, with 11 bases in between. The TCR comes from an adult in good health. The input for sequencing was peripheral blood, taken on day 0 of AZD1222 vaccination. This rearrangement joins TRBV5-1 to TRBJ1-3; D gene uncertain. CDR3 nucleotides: TGCGCCAGCAGCTTGGATTCAGGCCAGAACACCATATATTTT. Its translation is CASSLDSGQNTIYF.